The clone carrying this T cell receptor beta chain was counted once. The antigen is unknown. Clones were read by immunoSEQ multiplex PCR, and TCRdb kept only the in-frame ones, dropping some. The sample has under 200,000 clones; 92% are singletons. CDR1 is SGHDN, CDR2 FVKESK, per germline. The CDR3 loop spans 14 amino acids. Between the trimmed V and J ends, which lost 1 base and 3 bases, there was a span of 7 bases. These data originate in a study of T cell responses to AZD1222 COVID-19 vaccine. Findings and limits, study-wide: Clonal diversity was possibly underestimated, and the donors were mostly white British, with more females. Seropositive status at baseline applied to only 6 or 7 AZD1222 recipients. Vaccine-related CD4 TCRs covered spike, predominating at 160-218 and 743-854.

Second doses that came at about 4 or about 12 weeks were put together. The chain recombines TRBV14 with TRBJ1-5; D not resolved. Material: peripheral blood, obtained 28 days after the second AZD1222 dose. The receptor was isolated from an adult who received the AZD1222 COVID-19 vaccine. In nucleotides, the CDR3 is TGTGCCAGCAGCCAAGGTCTGATCAATCAGCCCCAGCATTTT. It specifies CASSQGLINQPQHF. The variable domain in full, with the rest retrieved from reference TRBV14 and TRBJ1-5, is EAGVTQFPSHSVIEKGQTVTLRCDPISGHDNLYWYRRVMGKEIKFLLHFVKESKQDESGMPNNRFLAERTGGTYSTLKVQPAELEDSGVYFCASSQGLINQPQHFGDGTRLSIL.